Presented here are 10 T cell receptor beta chains from one specimen sequenced in a study of shared clonotypes between healthy human individuals. Profiling relied on immunoSEQ multiplex PCR, and the TCRdb table lists in-frame clones only, not all of them. The sample has more than 2,000,000 clones; more than 85% are singletons. Input material: naive CD4+ T cells from PBMCs. As to subset: CD45RA+ positively selected. The receptor source for this set is a man between 18 and 29 years old in good health. Some clones in this sample may be carry-over from other donors' samples.

V and J are TRBV7-9 and TRBJ2-5; a weak D match, TRBD2 (5 bases). Germline loops: CDR1 SEHNR, CDR2 FQNEAQ (reference sequence). V lost 6 bases, J lost 5 bases, and 13 bases lay in between. CDR3 length: 13 residues. CDR3 in DNA: TGTGCCAGCAGTTCAGGACTCGGGGAGACCCAGTACTTC. Translated: CASSSGLGETQYF.

The chain joins TRBV4-1 to TRBJ2-1; the D gene is possibly TRBD2 (5 bases). CDR1 is MGHRA, CDR2 YSYEKL, per germline. The CDR3 runs 16 residues. Trimming removed 4 bases at V and 3 bases at J, with 16 bases between. The CDR3 DNA reads as TGCGCCAGCAGCCGGGCGAGGGCAAGATTCTACAATGAGCAGTTCTTC. This translates into CASSRARARFYNEQFF.

The gene calls are TRBV28 and TRBJ1-2; no firm D call. V dropped 6 bases and J dropped 4 bases, with 15 bases sitting between them. This CDR3 contains 14 residues. Germline V gene sequence: CDR1 MDHEN, CDR2 SYDVKM. CDR3 coding DNA: TGTGCCAGCAGCATTACGACGGTGGCCTATGGCTACACCTTC. Its translation is CASSITTVAYGYTF.

The chain links TRBV6-1 to TRBJ2-3; D call uncertain. The CDR3 extends over 15 amino acids. CDR1 and CDR2 (germline): MNHNS, SASEGT. V was trimmed by 3 bases and J by 4 bases, leaving 14 bases between them. The chain's CDR3 is CASSDSAFRADTQYF. The CDR3 DNA is TGTGCCAGCAGTGATTCAGCTTTTCGGGCAGATACGCAGTATTTT.

V gene TRBV27 combines with J gene TRBJ1-1, with a tentative D call TRBD1 (5 bases). Trimming took 4 bases from V and 11 from J, leaving 5 bases between them. The CDR3 sequence is 9 residues long. Germline assignment: CDR1 MNHEY and CDR2 SMNVEV (reference sequence). The CDR3 is CASSYRAFF. The CDR3 DNA sequence: TGTGCCAGCAGTTACAGGGCTTTCTTT.

The chain couples TRBV2 to TRBJ2-2; D might be TRBD1 (6 bases). The CDR3 spans 17 residues. Trimming shortened V by 11 bases and J by 5 bases, and 27 bases separated the two germline ends. The germline V gene has CDR1 SNHLY and CDR2 FYNNEI. The CDR3: CAGRAGSRNRATGELFF. CDR3 bases: TGTGCCGGACGAGCCGGCTCCCGAAACAGGGCAACCGGGGAGCTGTTTTTT.

The chain combines TRBV6-6 with TRBJ2-2, with D possibly TRBD2 on 6 matching bases. The CDR3 is 16 amino acids. The V end was cut by 7 bases, the J end by 7 bases, with 22 bases between. CDR1 and CDR2 (germline): MNHNY, SVGAGI (reference sequence). The CDR3, as DNA: TGTGCCAGCATCCGGGGCGAGGGACTCGGCGGCGGGGAGCTGTTTTTT. Translating it yields CASIRGEGLGGGELFF.

A remark on this clone: Its ends do not fully match the called genes, so a read error is possible. V is TRBV7-2 and J is TRBJ2-4; TRBD2 agrees at 9 bases. Germline-derived CDR1 and CDR2 are SGHTA and FQGNSA. This CDR3 is built from 15 residues. The CDR3 sequence: CASRLAGERKNIQYF. The CDR3 bases are TGTGCCAGCAGGTTAGCGGGAGAACGCAAAAACATTCAGTACTTC.

This chain links TRBV6-6 with TRBJ1-1; D unresolved. The CDR3 extends over 13 amino acids. Germline CDR1 and CDR2: MNHNY and SVGAGI (reference sequence). Trimming removed 6 bases from V and 1 base from J, with 9 bases in between. The CDR3 coding sequence is TGTGCCAGCAGGGATAGACAGAACACTGAAGCTTTCTTT. Translated, it gives CASRDRQNTEAFF.

Comment on this clone: Other DNA sequences in this sample translate to the same CDR3. The chain uses TRBV12-5 and TRBJ2-3; the D gene is possibly TRBD1 (6 bases). The CDR3 is made up of 13 amino acids. CDR1 is LGHNT and CDR2 is FRNRAP in the germline V gene. Trimming took off 0 bases at V and 5 bases at J, with 6 bases between the two ends. The CDR3 DNA reads TGTGCTAGTGGTTTGGTAGGGGGAGATACGCAGTATTTT. Translating it yields CASGLVGGDTQYF.